This is a list of T cell receptor beta chains from one sample in a study of T cell responses to AZD1222 COVID-19 vaccine. Method: immunoSEQ multiplex PCR; TCRdb's copy keeps in-frame clones and lacks some. The sample includes about 89,000 clones, around 89% of them seen just once. The sample in question was peripheral blood, obtained 28 days after the second AZD1222 dose. Receptor source: an adult who received the AZD1222 COVID-19 vaccine. Each CDR3 is given with its conserved first and last residue. The order of the fields is CDR3 DNA, CDR3 protein, J gene, clone size, CDR3 length, V gene, D gene. A D gene is named only where the DNA matches it firmly. Size values are once, few and many counts, or a class for expanded clones, and some rows have none.

TGTGCCAGTAGTCGCCGGACAGGGTCTGAAGCTTTCTTT | CASSRRTGSEAFF | TRBJ1-1 | - | 13 | TRBV19 | TRBD1
TGTGCCAGCAGCCTCGCTCACGTGGGCCTCACTGAAGCTTTCTTT | CASSLAHVGLTEAFF | TRBJ1-1 | - | 15 | TRBV5-5 | -
TGTGCCAGTAGTATAGACCCGTCCCAGCCCCAGCATTTT | CASSIDPSQPQHF | TRBJ1-5 | - | 13 | TRBV19 | -
TGTGCCAGCAACGGGTTAAATCAGCCCCAGCATTTT | CASNGLNQPQHF | TRBJ1-5 | - | 12 | TRBV12-3/TRBV12-4 | -
TGTGCCAGCAGCCGATTGGTAGGTCAAGAGACCCAGTACTTC | CASSRLVGQETQYF | TRBJ2-5 | - | 14 | TRBV7-9 | -
TGTGCCAGCAGCTTAGCGGGACATAAAACATCTGAAGCTTTCTTT | CASSLAGHKTSEAFF | TRBJ1-1 | - | 15 | TRBV7-2 | -
TGTGCCAGCAGCGTATTAGAAGGGATCGGAAACACCATATATTTT | CASSVLEGIGNTIYF | TRBJ1-3 | - | 15 | TRBV9 | -
TGTGCCAGCAGTTTAGCGCTAAGTGAAGCTTTCTTT | CASSLALSEAFF | TRBJ1-1 | - | 12 | TRBV12-3/TRBV12-4 | -
TGTGCCTGGACCCTTAGTAGCGGGGGCTACGAGCAGTACTTC | CAWTLSSGGYEQYF | TRBJ2-7 | - | 14 | TRBV30 | TRBD2
TGTGCCATCAGTGAAGGGACTAGCAATTACTACGAGCAGTACTTC | CAISEGTSNYYEQYF | TRBJ2-7 | - | 15 | TRBV10-3 | TRBD2
TGTGCCAGCAGTTTTGGGGATCAGCCCCAGCATTTT | CASSFGDQPQHF | TRBJ1-5 | - | 12 | TRBV12-3/TRBV12-4 | -
TGTGCCACCAGCAGTCTGGGGGCAGGGTCGAAAACTGAAGCTTTCTTT | CATSSLGAGSKTEAFF | TRBJ1-1 | few | 16 | TRBV15 | -
TGTGCCAGCAGCTTAGATGCTCGTTTAGAGACCCAGTACTTC | CASSLDARLETQYF | TRBJ2-5 | once | 14 | TRBV7-8 | -
TGTGCCAGCAGCCTATCGGCAGGGAATATAGCTTTCTTT | CASSLSAGNIAFF | TRBJ1-1 | - | 13 | TRBV7-3 | -
TGTGCCAGCAGCCAAGAGCGGGGCTACACCGGGGAGCTGTTTTTT | CASSQERGYTGELFF | TRBJ2-2 | - | 15 | TRBV3-1/TRBV3-2 | -